The 30 T cell receptor beta chains reported below all come from one sample, sequenced in a study of immune characterization of retroperitoneal liposarcoma. In TCRdb, the PCR reads were re-called with MiXCR into one record per CDR3 protein. This table holds 5,500 to 8,000 distinct CDR3 sequences, around 30% found once. Sequencing used tumor tissue. The receptors were sampled from a female donor with retroperitoneal liposarcoma.

This clonotype came up a few times. V and J are TRBV20-1 and TRBJ1-1; TRBD1 aligns across 11 bases. Unmatched junction bases numbered 6, after V lost 2 bases and J lost 1 base. Germline V gene sequence: CDR1 DFQATT, CDR2 SNEGSKA (reference sequence). CDR3 length: 16 residues. In DNA, the CDR3 is TGCAGTGCTAGATCCGCCGGGACAGGGGGGAACACTGAAGCTTTCTTT. Translation: CSARSAGTGGNTEAFF.

This clonotype counts as large. The chain links TRBV10-2 to TRBJ2-3; D possibly uses TRBD1 or TRBD2 (5 bases each). Germline loops: CDR1 WSHSY, CDR2 SAAADI. This CDR3 is built from 12 residues. V lost 2 bases to trimming and J lost 6 bases, with 6 bases between them. CDR3 amino acids: CASSEEGDTQYF. In DNA form, the CDR3 reads TGCGCCAGCAGTGAGGAGGGGGATACGCAGTATTTT.

The genes are TRBV30 and TRBJ1-6; D is uncertain. The CDR3 is made up of 13 amino acids. CDR1 and CDR2 (germline): GTSNPN, SVGIG (reference sequence). V lost 5 bases to trimming and J lost 9 bases, with 14 bases between them. Written as DNA, the CDR3 is TGTGCCTGGCTACAGCCCGGCAGTTCACCCCTCCACTTT. Translating gives CAWLQPGSSPLHF. The variable domain in full, completed from reference TRBV30 and TRBJ1-6, reads SQTIHQWPATLVQPVGSPLSLECTVEGTSNPNLYWYRQAAGRGLQLLFYSVGIGQISSEVPQNLSASRPQDRQFILSSKKLLLSDSGFYLCAWLQPGSSPLHFGNGTRLTVT.

This clonotype was observed at least ten times. The chain combines TRBV6-6 with TRBJ1-1; D gene unclear. Trimming left V 2 bases short and J 4 bases short, with 14 bases between. Looked up from germline, CDR1 is MNHNY and CDR2 is SVGAGI (reference sequence). The CDR3 consists of 15 residues. The CDR3 region is CASSYGSLRGTEAFF. DNA of the CDR3: TGTGCCAGCAGTTACGGATCGCTTCGGGGCACTGAAGCTTTCTTT.

Comment on this clonotype: One base away lies a much larger clone, so this may be a sequencing read error. Because the CDR3 is missing its conserved closing phenylalanine or tryptophan, this is likely a read error. The J gene is TRBJ2-7, the V gene TRBV6-1; D uncertain. CDR1 and CDR2 from the germline V gene are MNHNS and SASEGT. The CDR3 totals 14 residues. V lost 2 bases, J lost 5 bases, and 13 bases lay in between. This CDR3 is CASSELGDHNEQYL. CDR3 sequence (DNA): TGTGCCAGCAGTGAACTTGGTGATCACAACGAGCAGTACCTC.

This clonotype has at least ten counts. The chain links TRBV19 to TRBJ1-1; D might be TRBD1 (5 bases). V lost 3 bases, J lost 11 bases, and 16 bases lay in between. This CDR3 contains 13 residues. Germline CDR1 reads LNHDA; CDR2 reads SQIVND (reference sequence). The CDR3 nucleotides are TGTGCCAGTAGTATGGGGGACCCCCCTGGGGCTTTCTTT. This encodes CASSMGDPPGAFF.

The V gene is TRBV7-2, the J gene TRBJ2-5; no reliable D call. V gave up 6 bases and J gave up 11 bases, with 25 bases separating them. Germline V gives CDR1 SGHTA, CDR2 FQGNSA. The CDR3 has 15 residues. In DNA, the CDR3 is TGTGCCAGCAGACTAACCGGGTCCCATAGCAATGAGCAGTACTTC. This sequence encodes CASRLTGSHSNEQYF.

The chain employs TRBV6-4 and TRBJ1-5; 12 bases fit TRBD1. The CDR3 is 15 residues long. The ends lost 5 bases at V and 6 bases at J; junction bases unmatched: 5. The germline gives CDR1 MRHNA, CDR2 SNTAGT. CDR3 in amino acids: CASSNGTGGSQPQHF. CDR3 sequence (DNA): TGTGCCAGCAGTAACGGGACAGGGGGCTCTCAGCCCCAGCATTTT.

In its sample, this clonotype is medium-sized (0.01 to 0.1%). The chain carries TRBV6-1 and TRBJ2-7; 9 nucleotides align to TRBD2. The germline CDR1 and CDR2 sequences are MNHNS and SASEGT. V dropped 3 bases and J dropped 6; count of bases not matched to a gene: 9. This CDR3 spans 15 amino acids. The CDR3 DNA follows: TGTGCCAGCAGTGACCTCCGGGTAGCGGGAGTCGAGCAGTACTTC. It encodes CASSDLRVAGVEQYF.

There are many counts of this clonotype. This chain uses TRBV12-3 or TRBV12-4 with TRBJ1-5; D call uncertain. Trimming removed 4 bases at V and 6 bases at J, with 10 bases between. The length of the CDR3 is 13 residues. In DNA form, the CDR3 reads TGTGCCAGCAGTTCCCGACCTGGTCAGCCCCAGCATTTT. Protein: CASSSRPGQPQHF.

This clonotype was picked up many times. The gene calls are TRBV5-1 and TRBJ1-1; no reliable D call. This CDR3 has 13 amino acids. V lost 0 bases, J lost 6 bases, and 9 bases lay in between. The germline V gene has CDR1 SGHRS and CDR2 YFSETQ. CDR3 bases: TGCGCCAGCAGCTTGGTTGGGTTCTCTGAAGCTTTCTTT. It is translated as CASSLVGFSEAFF. Combining the CDR3 with reference TRBV5-1 and TRBJ1-1 gives the whole variable domain KAGVTQTPRYLIKTRGQQVTLSCSPISGHRSVSWYQQTPGQGLQFLFEYFSETQRNKGNFPGRFSGRQFSNSRSEMNVSTLELGDSALYLCASSLVGFSEAFFGQGTRLTVV.

The genes are TRBV7-6 and TRBJ2-3; 11 bases agree with TRBD2. This CDR3 comprises 17 residues. V shed 0 bases, J shed 3 bases, and the junction held 5 bases outside the gene matches. Germline V gives CDR1 SGHVS, CDR2 FNYEAQ. CDR3 region: CASSLAGGTSGTDTQYF. As DNA, the CDR3 is TGTGCCAGCAGCTTAGCAGGGGGGACTAGCGGAACAGATACGCAGTATTTT.

This clonotype was seen only a few times. The rearrangement links TRBV6-4 to TRBJ2-1; D not resolved. Germline V gene lookup returns CDR1 MRHNA and CDR2 SNTAGT. CDR3 length equals 16 residues. Trimming removed 3 bases at V and 0 bases at J, with 12 bases between. The CDR3 region has the DNA TGTGCCAGCAGTGATACCGGCACCCGCTCCTACAATGAGCAGTTCTTC. Amino acid sequence: CASSDTGTRSYNEQFF.

This sequence joins TRBV6-1 and TRBJ2-1; perhaps TRBD2 as D (5 bases). The J call may be wrong; the DNA end is better matched by TRBJ2-7. CDR3 size: 13 residues. Germline CDR1 and CDR2: MNHNS and SASEGT. This chain's CDR3 is CASSEALAGEQYF. The CDR3 DNA sequence: TGTGCCAGCAGTGAAGCGCTAGCCGGGGAGCAGTACTTC.

This sequence joins TRBV29-1 and TRBJ2-5; 9 positions agree with TRBD1. Unmatched junction bases numbered 10, after V lost 0 bases and J lost 5 bases. CDR1 is SQVTM, CDR2 ANQGSEA, per germline. The CDR3 totals 16 residues. CDR3: CSVEDPTGGAGETQYF. The DNA of the CDR3 is TGCAGCGTTGAAGATCCTACAGGGGGCGCGGGGGAGACCCAGTACTTC. Based on the CDR3 plus reference TRBV29-1 and TRBJ2-5, the full variable domain is SAVISQKPSRDICQRGTSLTIQCQVDSQVTMMFWYRQQPGQSLTLIATANQGSEATYESGFVIDKFPISRPNLTFSTLTVSNMSPEDSSIYLCSVEDPTGGAGETQYFGPGTRLLVL.

This clonotype was recorded once. The rearrangement joins TRBV28 to TRBJ1-4; D call uncertain. V was shortened by 0 bases and J by 3 bases, with 14 bases between the two germline ends. CDR3 size: 17 residues. Per germline, CDR1 MDHEN and CDR2 SYDVKM. CDR3: CASSLWAGLESNEKLFF. DNA for the CDR3: TGTGCCAGCAGTTTATGGGCAGGCCTGGAGTCTAATGAAAAACTGTTTTTT. Complete variable domain (other parts from reference TRBV28 and TRBJ1-4): DVKVTQSSRYLVKRTGEKVFLECVQDMDHENMFWYRQDPGLGLRLIYFSYDVKMKEKGDIPEGYSVSREKKERFSLILESASTNQTSMYLCASSLWAGLESNEKLFFGSGTQLSVL.

The DNA of the CDR3 is TGTGCCAGCAGTGACGGGACGGCATCCTACGAGCAGTACTTC. Amino acid sequence: CASSDGTASYEQYF. The V and J genes are TRBV6-1 and TRBJ2-7, with D perhaps given as TRBD1 or TRBD2 (5 bases each). The CDR3 sequence is 14 residues long. Germline-derived CDR1 and CDR2 are MNHNS and SASEGT. V dropped 3 bases and J dropped 1 base, with 10 bases sitting between them.

There are a few counts of this clonotype. The J gene is TRBJ2-7, the V gene TRBV19; TRBD2 agrees at 10 bases. Unmatched junction bases numbered 11, after V lost 4 bases and J lost 2 bases. The length of the CDR3 is 17 residues. Germline V gene sequence: CDR1 LNHDA, CDR2 SQIVND (reference sequence). This chain's CDR3 is CASSRPTSSGSTYEQYF. The DNA of the CDR3 is TGTGCCAGTAGTAGACCCACTTCTAGCGGGAGCACCTACGAGCAGTACTTC.

The chain has TRBV18 and TRBJ1-1; TRBD1 aligns across 9 bases. J was trimmed by 8 bases and V by 4 bases; bases with no gene match: 5. The V gene's germline CDR1 is KGHSH and CDR2 LQKENI. This CDR3 has 13 amino acids. The DNA for the CDR3 is TGTGCCAGCTCACAGGGACAGGGCGTAGAAGCTTTCTTT. Protein sequence: CASSQGQGVEAFF.

V usage is TRBV6-6 and J usage is TRBJ2-5; unclear D gene. The assigned J gene may be wrong: the sequence end matches TRBJ2-7 better. The CDR3 has 12 amino acids. Germline CDR1 reads MNHNY; CDR2 reads SVGAGI (reference sequence). As DNA, the CDR3 is TGTGCCAGCAGTAGTCACGGCTACGAGCAGTACTTC. Translated, it gives CASSSHGYEQYF.

This clonotype was detected ten times or more. Sequence at one end of the junction differs from germline and may be a read error. This chain uses TRBV6-1 with TRBJ2-1, with 16 bases identical to TRBD2. Per germline, CDR1 MNHNS and CDR2 SASEGT. This CDR3 comprises 19 residues. CDR3 coding DNA: TGTGCCAGCAGTGAGCATCTGGGACTAGCGGGAGGGGGTTACAGTGAGCAGTTCTTC. This translates into CASSEHLGLAGGGYSEQFF.

The chain recombines TRBV6-1 with TRBJ2-5; tentatively, D is TRBD1 (6 bases). Trimming pared 7 bases from V and 0 bases from J, leaving 15 bases between. The CDR3 consists of 15 residues. The germline V gene has CDR1 MNHNS and CDR2 SASEGT. The CDR3: CASTPKDRNQETQYF. CDR3 nucleotide sequence: TGTGCCAGCACCCCAAAGGACAGAAACCAAGAGACCCAGTACTTC.

By share, this clonotype counts as medium-sized (0.01 to 0.1%). This chain joins TRBV4-1 and TRBJ2-4; D is unclear. V was cut by 0 bases and J by 0 bases, with 9 bases left in between. CDR3 length equals 16 residues. Germline CDR1 is MGHRA and CDR2 is YSYEKL. In nucleotides, the CDR3 is TGCGCCAGCAGCCAAGAAGGGTCTTTAGCCAAAAACATTCAGTACTTC. It yields the protein CASSQEGSLAKNIQYF.

In its sample, this clonotype is medium-sized. This sequence joins TRBV10-1 and TRBJ2-2, with 11 bases aligning to TRBD2. The CDR3 runs to 16 residues. Germline-derived CDR1 and CDR2 are WNHNN and SYGVQD (reference sequence). Trimming took 2 bases from V and 4 from J; bases not matched to a gene: 3. This CDR3 is CASSEITSGGTGELFF. DNA of the CDR3: TGCGCCAGCAGTGAGATCACTAGCGGGGGCACCGGGGAGCTGTTTTTT.

V gene TRBV6-1 combines with J gene TRBJ2-1, with 8 bases matching TRBD2. The CDR3 sequence is 13 residues long. V gave up 5 bases and J gave up 6 bases; unmatched junction bases: 3. Germline loops: CDR1 MNHNS, CDR2 SASEGT. This chain's CDR3 is CASSPGLVNEQFF. In DNA form, the CDR3 reads TGTGCCAGCAGTCCGGGACTAGTCAATGAGCAGTTCTTC.

This clonotype was recorded a few times. The chain combines TRBV12-3 or TRBV12-4 with TRBJ2-2; 10 nucleotides line up with TRBD2. This CDR3 spans 19 amino acids. V was clipped by 6 bases and J by 7 bases; unmatched bases: 20. CDR3 protein: CASRETSGSSKSRVGELFF. The CDR3 nucleotides are TGTGCCAGCAGGGAGACTAGCGGGTCGTCAAAAAGTCGGGTCGGGGAGCTGTTTTTT.

This clonotype appeared a few times. This may come from a read error, since a much larger clone is one base off. The CDR3 sequence is CASSLNQGGETQFF. In DNA, the CDR3 is TGTGCCAGCAGCTTAAACCAGGGTGGAGAGACCCAGTTCTTC. The chain employs TRBV7-3 and TRBJ2-1; perhaps TRBD1 as D (5 bases). With 1 base removed from V and 13 bases from J, the gap between germline ends came to 17 bases. Germline V gene sequence: CDR1 SGHTA, CDR2 FQGTGA. The CDR3 spans 14 residues.

This chain links TRBV24-1 with TRBJ2-1; possible D gene TRBD1, 5 bases. Germline V lookup: CDR1 KGHDR, CDR2 SFDVKD. The CDR3 totals 14 residues. V lost 3 bases and J 5 bases, leaving 10 bases between the germline ends. This chain's CDR3 is CATSDPGQHNEQFF. CDR3 DNA: TGTGCCACCAGTGATCCCGGACAACACAATGAGCAGTTCTTC.

V is TRBV27 and J is TRBJ2-1; D might be TRBD1 (6 bases). Germline lookup yields CDR1 MNHEY and CDR2 SMNVEV (reference sequence). Trimming took 3 bases from V and 1 from J, leaving 13 bases between them. The length of the CDR3 is 16 residues. The DNA of the CDR3 is TGTGCCAGCAGTTTGAGGGGGATTGGGTCCTACAATGAGCAGTTCTTC. It codes for CASSLRGIGSYNEQFF.

In nucleotides, the CDR3 is TGCAGCGTTGCCCCTGTCGCAGGCGGCTACACCTTC. As protein: CSVAPVAGGYTF. This chain connects TRBV29-1 to TRBJ1-2, with unresolved D. This CDR3 contains 12 residues. The germline V and J ends were trimmed by 4 bases and 8 bases, with 14 bases remaining between them. Germline assignment: CDR1 SQVTM and CDR2 ANQGSEA.